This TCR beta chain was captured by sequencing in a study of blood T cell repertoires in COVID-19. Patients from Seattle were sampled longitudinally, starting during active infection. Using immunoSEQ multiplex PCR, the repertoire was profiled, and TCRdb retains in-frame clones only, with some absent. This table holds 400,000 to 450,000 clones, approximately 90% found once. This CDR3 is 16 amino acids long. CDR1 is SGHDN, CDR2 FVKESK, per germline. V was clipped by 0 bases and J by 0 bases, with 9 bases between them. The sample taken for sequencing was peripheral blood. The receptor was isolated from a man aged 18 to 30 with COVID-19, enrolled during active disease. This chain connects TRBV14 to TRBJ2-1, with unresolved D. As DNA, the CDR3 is TGTGCCAGCAGCCAAGAAGCCTTAAGCTCCTACAATGAGCAGTTCTTC. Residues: CASSQEALSSYNEQFF.